The rows below give T cell receptor beta chains drawn from one sample of a study of T cells in localized non-small cell lung cancer. Here immunoSEQ multiplex PCR was the method, and the copy in TCRdb shows in-frame clones only, minus some. The sample comprises 20,000 to 30,000 clones, over 70% of which are singletons, and more than 9% rests with the top ten. The sequencing used peripheral blood, collected before any cancer treatment. All receptors derive from a man aged 35 to 69 with stage III squamous cell lung carcinoma. Both conserved end residues are part of each CDR3. D genes are given only for firm matches. Clone size is not always given. Where it is, it says once, few, many or a class for expanded clones.

V gene	J gene	CDR3 length	D gene	clone size	CDR3 DNA	CDR3 protein
TRBV6-1	TRBJ2-3	15	TRBD1	NA	TGTGCCAGCAGTGAACGGGACAGAAACACAGATACGCAGTATTTT	CASSERDRNTDTQYF
TRBV5-6	TRBJ1-1	12	TRBD1	NA	TGTGCCAGCTCGACAGGGGGGGCTGAAGCTTTCTTT	CASSTGGAEAFF
TRBV5-1	TRBJ2-2	16	TRBD1	NA	TGCGCCAGCAGCTTGGACCCAGGGGGTACCACCGGGGAGCTGTTTTTT	CASSLDPGGTTGELFF
TRBV28	TRBJ1-1	12	NA	NA	TGTGCCACTGACCCGATTGGGACTGAAGCTTTCTTT	CATDPIGTEAFF
TRBV25-1	TRBJ2-2	13	NA	NA	TGTGCCAGCAGTGCGGGTTACACCGGGGAGCTGTTTTTT	CASSAGYTGELFF
TRBV7-9	TRBJ2-7	17	NA	NA	TGTGCCAGCAGCTTAAAATCGGGTGGGATACTCGCCCACGAGCAGTACTTC	CASSLKSGGILAHEQYF
TRBV7-2	TRBJ1-1	13	NA	NA	TGTGCCAGCAGCTTCCCTGTACAGGGCGAAGCTTTCTTT	CASSFPVQGEAFF
TRBV10-3	TRBJ2-1	13	TRBD2	NA	TGTGCCACGACGACTAGCGGGGAACTTGAGCAGTTCTTC	CATTTSGELEQFF
TRBV27	TRBJ2-5	14	TRBD2	NA	TGTGCCAGCAGCCTTACTAGCGGGGGTGGGACCCAGTACTTC	CASSLTSGGGTQYF
TRBV30	TRBJ1-1	16	TRBD1	NA	TGTGCCTGGAGTCTAGGGGGCTTCGGGGTTGGAACTGAAGCTTTCTTT	CAWSLGGFGVGTEAFF
TRBV4-2	TRBJ2-5	16	TRBD2	NA	TGTGCCAGCAGCCATCCCGGGACTAGCGGACAAGAGACCCAGTACTTC	CASSHPGTSGQETQYF
TRBV27	TRBJ2-7	14	TRBD1	NA	TGTGCCAGCAGTCCGGACAGGATCGCCTCAGAGCAGTACTTC	CASSPDRIASEQYF
TRBV4-2	TRBJ2-2	17	TRBD2	NA	TGTGCCAGCAGCCAAGCATCCTTTAGCGGGAGTGTCGGGGAGCTGTTTTTT	CASSQASFSGSVGELFF
TRBV5-6	TRBJ2-2	12	NA	NA	TGTGCCAGCAGCCGCCTAGCAAGAGAGCTGTTTTTT	CASSRLARELFF
TRBV2	TRBJ1-5	15	NA	NA	TGTGCCAGCAGTAGGAACGGACGGACGAATCAGCCCCAGCATTTT	CASSRNGRTNQPQHF
TRBV9	TRBJ2-5	14	TRBD2	NA	TGTGCCAGCAGCGAGGGACTAGACGTTGAGACCCAGTACTTC	CASSEGLDVETQYF
TRBV2	TRBJ2-2	11	NA	NA	TGTGCCAGCAGGGGGCCCGGGGAGCTGTTTTTT	CASRGPGELFF
TRBV28	TRBJ2-4	13	NA	NA	TGTGCCAGCAGTTTAAGACAAACAAACATTCAGTACTTC	CASSLRQTNIQYF
TRBV2	TRBJ1-2	15	NA	few	TGTGCCAGCAGTCTAAGACAGAATCCACTCTATGGCTACACCTTC	CASSLRQNPLYGYTF
TRBV11-1	TRBJ2-7	12	NA	NA	TGTGCCAGCAACAATAGGGGTTACGAGCAGTACTTC	CASNNRGYEQYF
TRBV11-2	TRBJ2-1	13	NA	NA	TGTGCCAGCAGCTTAGACAGCCGGAGCTCCAAGTTCTTC	CASSLDSRSSKFF
TRBV5-5	TRBJ1-2	14	NA	medium-sized	TGTGCCAGCAGCCCGGACAGTGGGGGATATGGCTACACCTTC	CASSPDSGGYGYTF
TRBV6-4	TRBJ2-2	13	TRBD2	NA	TGTGCCAGCAGCGTTATAGCGGGAGTGGAGCTGTTTTTT	CASSVIAGVELFF
TRBV6-5	TRBJ1-4	12	NA	NA	TGTGCCAGCAGTAGAGGGTTTGGAAAACTGTTTTTT	CASSRGFGKLFF
TRBV7-2	TRBJ1-1	13	NA	NA	TGTGCCAGCAGCTTAACGAGGAACACTGAAGCTTTCTTT	CASSLTRNTEAFF
TRBV7-9	TRBJ1-2	15	NA	NA	TGTGCCAGCAGCTCGGCGGGCCAGGGGATCTATGGCTACACCTTC	CASSSAGQGIYGYTF
TRBV7-2	TRBJ1-2	15	TRBD1	NA	TGTGCCAGCAGCTTATTCACAGGGGCCAACTATGGCTACACCTTC	CASSLFTGANYGYTF
TRBV7-3	TRBJ2-1	15	NA	NA	TGTGCCAGCAGCAGGGGGGGGACCACCGTCAATGAGCAGTTCTTC	CASSRGGTTVNEQFF
TRBV21-1	TRBJ1-4	16	NA	NA	TGTGCCAGCAGCATGGAGGGTCGGCAGGGAGTTGAAAAACTGTTTTTT	CASSMEGRQGVEKLFF
TRBV7-3	TRBJ2-3	13	TRBD2	NA	TGTGCCAGTGGGGAGGGGAACACAGATACGCAGTATTTT	CASGEGNTDTQYF
TRBV28	TRBJ1-2	13	NA	NA	TGTGCCAGCAGTCTGCCGGGGGCATCTGGCTACACCTTC	CASSLPGASGYTF
TRBV5-1	TRBJ2-2	14	NA	NA	TGCGCCAGCAGCCAGGGAGGGGGTACCGGGGAGCTGTTTTTT	CASSQGGGTGELFF
TRBV19	TRBJ1-1	13	TRBD1	NA	TGTGCCAGTAAAGGACAGGGGGCGATTGAAGCTTTCTTT	CASKGQGAIEAFF
TRBV7-2	TRBJ2-4	15	NA	NA	TGTGCCAGCAGCTTGACTGAGCTAGCCAAAAACATTCAGTACTTC	CASSLTELAKNIQYF
TRBV6-1	TRBJ2-1	16	TRBD2	NA	TGTGCCAGCAGTGAAGATGGGGGCCGCGGGGGGAATGAGCAGTTCTTC	CASSEDGGRGGNEQFF
TRBV5-6	TRBJ2-2	12	NA	NA	TGTGCCAGCAGTACCCTGGACGGGGAGCTGTTTTTT	CASSTLDGELFF
TRBV6-4	TRBJ1-1	13	NA	NA	TGTGCCAGCAGTGAGGACGGGAACACTGAAGCTTTCTTT	CASSEDGNTEAFF
TRBV30	TRBJ1-2	14	NA	NA	TGTGCCCGGAGGAGGCTCGGGACGGACTATGGCTACACCTTC	CARRRLGTDYGYTF
TRBV28	TRBJ1-4	13	NA	NA	TGTGCCAGCAGTTTGAGCACTAATGAAAAACTGTTTTTT	CASSLSTNEKLFF
TRBV12-5	TRBJ1-2	21	NA	NA	TGTGCTAGTGGTTTGGTGGGCCTGCCCTGGACACCCTTGGCTCAGAGGGCTGGCTACACCTTC	CASGLVGLPWTPLAQRAGYTF
TRBV9	TRBJ2-7	13	NA	NA	TGTGCCAGCAAGGGGGGGAGGTACTACGAGCAGTACTTC	CASKGGRYYEQYF
TRBV29-1	TRBJ2-1	16	TRBD2	NA	TGCAGCGTTGAAACTCTTACTAGCGACTCCTACAATGAGCAGTTCTTC	CSVETLTSDSYNEQFF
TRBV2	TRBJ1-5	12	NA	NA	TGTGCCAGCAGGGGGGAGAGCCAGCCCCAGCATTTT	CASRGESQPQHF
TRBV30	TRBJ2-5	15	TRBD1	NA	TGTGCCTGGAGTCCAGGACAGGGTAACGAGGAGACCCAGTACTTC	CAWSPGQGNEETQYF